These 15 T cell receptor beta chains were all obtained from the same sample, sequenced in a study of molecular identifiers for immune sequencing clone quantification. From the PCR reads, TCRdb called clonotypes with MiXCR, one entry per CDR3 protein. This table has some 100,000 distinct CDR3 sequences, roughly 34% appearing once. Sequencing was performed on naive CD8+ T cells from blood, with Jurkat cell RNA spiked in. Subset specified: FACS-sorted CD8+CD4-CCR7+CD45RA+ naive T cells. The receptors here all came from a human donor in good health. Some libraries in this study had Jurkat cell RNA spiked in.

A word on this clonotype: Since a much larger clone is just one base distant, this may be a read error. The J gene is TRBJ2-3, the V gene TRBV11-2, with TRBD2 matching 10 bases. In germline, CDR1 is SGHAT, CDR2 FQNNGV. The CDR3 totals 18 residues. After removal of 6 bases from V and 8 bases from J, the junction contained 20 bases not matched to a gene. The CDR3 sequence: CASRGYVSGRAEAATQYF. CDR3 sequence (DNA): TGTGCCAGCAGAGGCTATGTGAGCGGGAGGGCCGAGGCAGCTACGCAGTATTTT.

The CDR3 is CATSTPPGHEQFF. The CDR3 DNA reads as TGTGCCACCAGCACTCCTCCGGGACACGAGCAGTTCTTC. The chain carries TRBV15 and TRBJ2-1; possible D gene TRBD1, 6 bases. The CDR3 has 13 amino acids. Trimming cost V 4 bases and J 10 bases, with 14 bases left between them. Germline V gene sequence: CDR1 LNHNV, CDR2 YYDKDF (reference sequence). Looking up the rest from reference TRBV15 and TRBJ2-1 gives the full variable domain: DAMVIQNPRYQVTQFGKPVTLSCSQTLNHNVMYWYQQKSSQAPKLLFHYYDKDFNNEADTPDNFQSRRPNTSFCFLDIRSPGLGDTAMYLCATSTPPGHEQFFGPGTRLTVL.

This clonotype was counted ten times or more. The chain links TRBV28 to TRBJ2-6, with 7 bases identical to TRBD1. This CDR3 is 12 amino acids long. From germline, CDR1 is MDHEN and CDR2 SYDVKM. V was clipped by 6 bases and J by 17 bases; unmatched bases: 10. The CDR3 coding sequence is TGTGCCAGCAGCCGAGGACAGGTCGGAATGACTTTC. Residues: CASSRGQVGMTF.

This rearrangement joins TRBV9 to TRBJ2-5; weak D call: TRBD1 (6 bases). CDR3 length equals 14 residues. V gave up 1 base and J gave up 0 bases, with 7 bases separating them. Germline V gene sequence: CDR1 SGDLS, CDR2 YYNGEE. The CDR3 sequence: CASSVWDNQETQYF. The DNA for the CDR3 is TGTGCCAGCAGCGTATGGGACAACCAAGAGACCCAGTACTTC.

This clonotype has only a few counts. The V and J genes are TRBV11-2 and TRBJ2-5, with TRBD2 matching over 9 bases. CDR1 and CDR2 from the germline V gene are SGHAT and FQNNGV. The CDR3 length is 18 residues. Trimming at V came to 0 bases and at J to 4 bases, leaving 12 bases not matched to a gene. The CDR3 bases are TGTGCCAGCAGCTTAGAACAGGCGGGGGGGCTTGGCCTAGAGACCCAGTACTTC. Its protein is CASSLEQAGGLGLETQYF.

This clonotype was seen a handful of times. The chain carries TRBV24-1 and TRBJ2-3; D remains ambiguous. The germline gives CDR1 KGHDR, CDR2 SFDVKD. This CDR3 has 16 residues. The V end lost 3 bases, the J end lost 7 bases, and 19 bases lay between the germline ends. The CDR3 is CATSDPPTEASHTQYF. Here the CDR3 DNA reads TGTGCCACCAGTGATCCTCCCACCGAAGCCTCTCATACGCAGTATTTT.

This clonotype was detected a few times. CDR3 sequence (DNA): TGCAGTGCTAGCCTCGCGACACTCTCCTACGAGCAGTACTTC. Translated, it gives CSASLATLSYEQYF. The gene calls are TRBV20-1 and TRBJ2-7; D unclear. The germline V gene encodes CDR1 DFQATT and CDR2 SNEGSKA (reference sequence). This CDR3 has 14 amino acids. V lost 3 bases and J lost 0, with 12 bases in between.

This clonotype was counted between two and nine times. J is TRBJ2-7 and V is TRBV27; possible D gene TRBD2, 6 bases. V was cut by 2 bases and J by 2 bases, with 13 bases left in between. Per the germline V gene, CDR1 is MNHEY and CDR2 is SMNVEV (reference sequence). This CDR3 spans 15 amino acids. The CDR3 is CASSLGAGGTYEQYF. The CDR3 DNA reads TGTGCCAGCAGTTTAGGTGCCGGGGGAACCTACGAGCAGTACTTC.

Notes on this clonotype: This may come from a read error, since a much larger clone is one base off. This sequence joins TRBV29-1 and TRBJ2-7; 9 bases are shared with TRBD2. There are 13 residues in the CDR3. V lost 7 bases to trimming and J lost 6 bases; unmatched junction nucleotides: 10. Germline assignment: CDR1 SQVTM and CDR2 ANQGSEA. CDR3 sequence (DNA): TGCAGCGGCCCCCTAGCGGGAATGAGCGAGCAGTACTTC. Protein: CSGPLAGMSEQYF.

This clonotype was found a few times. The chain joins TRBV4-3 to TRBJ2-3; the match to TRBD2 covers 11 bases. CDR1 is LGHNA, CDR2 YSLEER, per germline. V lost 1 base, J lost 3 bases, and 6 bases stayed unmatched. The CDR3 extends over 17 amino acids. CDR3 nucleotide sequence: TGCGCCAGCAGCCAAGGACTAGCGGGAACAGCAACAGATACGCAGTATTTT. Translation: CASSQGLAGTATDTQYF.

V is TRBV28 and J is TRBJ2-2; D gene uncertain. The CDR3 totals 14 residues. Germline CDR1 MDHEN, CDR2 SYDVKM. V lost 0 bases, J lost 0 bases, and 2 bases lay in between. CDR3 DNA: TGTGCCAGCAGTTTATGGTCGAACACCGGGGAGCTGTTTTTT. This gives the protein CASSLWSNTGELFF. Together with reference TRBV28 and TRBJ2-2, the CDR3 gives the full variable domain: DVKVTQSSRYLVKRTGEKVFLECVQDMDHENMFWYRQDPGLGLRLIYFSYDVKMKEKGDIPEGYSVSREKKERFSLILESASTNQTSMYLCASSLWSNTGELFFGEGSRLTVL.

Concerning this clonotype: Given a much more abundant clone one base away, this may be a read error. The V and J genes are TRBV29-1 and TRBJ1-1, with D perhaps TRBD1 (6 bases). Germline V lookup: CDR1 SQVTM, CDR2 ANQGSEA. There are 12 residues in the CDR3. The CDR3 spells CCVEQGNTEAFF. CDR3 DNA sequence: TGCTGCGTAGAACAGGGGAACACTGAAGCTTTCTTT.

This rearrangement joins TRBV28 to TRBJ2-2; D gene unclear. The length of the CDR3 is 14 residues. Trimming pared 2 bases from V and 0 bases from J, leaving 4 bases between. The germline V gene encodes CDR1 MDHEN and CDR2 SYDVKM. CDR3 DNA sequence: TGTGCCAGCAGTTTAAGAACGAACACCGGGGAGCTGTTTTTT. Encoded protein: CASSLRTNTGELFF. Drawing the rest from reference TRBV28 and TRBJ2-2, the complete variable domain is DVKVTQSSRYLVKRTGEKVFLECVQDMDHENMFWYRQDPGLGLRLIYFSYDVKMKEKGDIPEGYSVSREKKERFSLILESASTNQTSMYLCASSLRTNTGELFFGEGSRLTVL.

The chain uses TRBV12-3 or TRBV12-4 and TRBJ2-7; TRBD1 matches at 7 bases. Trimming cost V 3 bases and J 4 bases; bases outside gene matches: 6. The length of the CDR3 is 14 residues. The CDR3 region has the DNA TGTGCCAGCAGTTTCAGGGGGAGTTTTTACGAGCAGTACTTC. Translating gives CASSFRGSFYEQYF.

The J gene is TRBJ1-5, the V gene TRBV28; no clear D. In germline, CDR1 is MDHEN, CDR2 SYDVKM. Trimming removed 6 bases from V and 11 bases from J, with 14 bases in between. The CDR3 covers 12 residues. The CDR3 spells CASSSYMESQHF. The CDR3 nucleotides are TGTGCCAGCAGCTCGTACATGGAGTCCCAGCATTTT.